The 12 T cell receptor beta chains below come from one sample, sequenced in a study of shared clonotypes between healthy human individuals. Generated by immunoSEQ multiplex PCR, the TCRdb table keeps only in-frame clones and is missing some. The table lists more than 550,000 clones, 72% of them singletons. Sequencing was performed on memory CD4+ T cells sorted from blood. Subset denoted: CD45RA-negative fraction. The origin of the receptors is a woman aged 25-40 years in good health.

The rearrangement uses TRBV6-5 and TRBJ2-5; weak D call: TRBD1 (6 bases). V lost 7 bases, J lost 5 bases, and 20 bases lay in between. Germline CDR1 MNHEY, CDR2 SVGAGI. This CDR3 comprises 15 residues. The CDR3 reads CASKTRDTGGETQYF. The CDR3 nucleotides are TGTGCCAGCAAAACTAGGGACACCGGCGGGGAGACCCAGTACTTC.

This chain links TRBV19 with TRBJ2-1; D call uncertain. The V and J ends lost 6 bases and 6 bases respectively, with 15 bases between them. Germline V gene lookup returns CDR1 LNHDA and CDR2 SQIVND (reference sequence). The CDR3 runs 14 residues. CDR3 DNA sequence: TGTGCCAGTAGCCTACAGAGCAGTCGCAATGAGCAGTTCTTC. It yields the protein CASSLQSSRNEQFF.

The chain employs TRBV7-8 and TRBJ1-4; 9 bases are shared with TRBD1. The CDR3 sequence is 14 residues long. The germline V gene has CDR1 SGHVS and CDR2 FQNEAQ. The V segment lost 3 bases and the J segment 6 bases; nucleotides outside the gene matches: 2. Here the CDR3 reads CASSFRDRDEKLFF. Here the CDR3 DNA reads TGTGCCAGCAGCTTTAGGGACAGGGATGAAAAACTGTTTTTT.

The CDR3 loop is CASSQARGELFF. The CDR3 DNA is TGTGCCAGCAGTCAGGCCAGGGGGGAGCTGTTTTTT. The chain has TRBV6-5 and TRBJ2-2; D call uncertain. V was trimmed by 5 bases and J by 8 bases, leaving 9 bases between them. CDR1 is MNHEY, CDR2 SVGAGI, per germline. The CDR3 sequence is 12 residues long.

This clone was detected only a few times. This rearrangement joins TRBV5-1 to TRBJ2-3; 14 bases fit TRBD2. The V segment lost 0 bases and the J segment 0 bases; nucleotides outside the gene matches: 6. The CDR3 is 19 amino acids. CDR1 is SGHRS, CDR2 YFSETQ, per germline. In nucleotides, the CDR3 is TGCGCCAGCAGCTTGGGCGGACTAGCGGGAGGCCCTAGCACAGATACGCAGTATTTT. As protein: CASSLGGLAGGPSTDTQYF.

CDR3 nucleotides: TGTGCCAGCTCACCGAGTGAGGCCTACGAGCAGTACTTC. Amino acid sequence: CASSPSEAYEQYF. The V call is TRBV18, the J call TRBJ2-7, with D hard to call. Per germline, CDR1 KGHSH and CDR2 LQKENI. Trimming stripped 3 bases from V and 2 bases from J, with 8 bases between. The CDR3 is made up of 13 amino acids. The entire variable domain, with the rest obtained from reference TRBV18 and TRBJ2-7, is as follows: NAGVMQNPRHLVRRRGQEARLRCSPMKGHSHVYWYRQLPEEGLKFMVYLQKENIIDESGMPKERFSAEFPKEGPSILRIQQVVRGDSAAYFCASSPSEAYEQYFGPGTRLTVT.

V is TRBV9 and J is TRBJ2-7, with D possibly TRBD1 on 7 matching bases. V was pared by 0 bases and J by 2 bases, with 15 bases between. Germline CDR1 is SGDLS and CDR2 is YYNGEE. The CDR3 runs to 16 residues. The CDR3 region is CASSVGSRGVAYEQYF. DNA for the CDR3: TGTGCCAGCAGCGTAGGTTCCAGGGGGGTCGCCTACGAGCAGTACTTC.

The V call is TRBV11-2, the J call TRBJ2-7; 8 nucleotides match TRBD2. Trimming removed 5 bases from V and 2 bases from J; junction bases left unmatched: 8. Germline V lookup: CDR1 SGHAT, CDR2 FQNNGV. The CDR3 extends over 15 amino acids. CDR3 DNA: TGTGCCAGCAGCCCCTGGGGTAGCGGGACCTACGAGCAGTACTTC. This encodes CASSPWGSGTYEQYF. The full variable domain, its missing parts supplied by reference TRBV11-2 and TRBJ2-7, is EAGVAQSPRYKIIEKRQSVAFWCNPISGHATLYWYQQILGQGPKLLIQFQNNGVVDDSQLPKDRFSAERLKGVDSTLKIQPAKLEDSAVYLCASSPWGSGTYEQYFGPGTRLTVT.

This clone was seen a handful of times. The chain couples TRBV4-1 to TRBJ2-1; 7 nucleotides align to TRBD2. Losses at the gene ends were 4 bases for V and 3 bases for J; bases not matched to a gene: 12. The CDR3 consists of 17 residues. In germline, CDR1 is MGHRA, CDR2 YSYEKL. CDR3 nucleotide sequence: TGCGCCAGCAGCCCCGGCTCCGGGGCGGGAGTCTACAATGAGCAGTTCTTC. Amino acids: CASSPGSGAGVYNEQFF.

This clone came up once. The V and J genes are TRBV11-2 and TRBJ2-7; 7 bases map to TRBD2. CDR1 SGHAT and CDR2 FQNNGV come from the germline V gene. This CDR3 contains 17 residues. The V gene end was trimmed by 4 bases and the J gene end by 2 bases; junction bases not matched to a gene: 14. As DNA, the CDR3 is TGTGCCAGCAGCTCCGGGGGGAGCGGACAATATACCTACGAGCAGTACTTC. Residues: CASSSGGSGQYTYEQYF.

The chain has TRBV4-1 and TRBJ2-2; 10 nucleotides agree with TRBD2. From germline, CDR1 is MGHRA and CDR2 YSYEKL. CDR3 length: 15 amino acids. V was clipped by 4 bases and J by 7 bases; unmatched bases: 6. The CDR3, as DNA: TGCGCCAGCAGCCGAAGCGGGAGGGATTTCGGGGAGCTGTTTTTT. It is translated as CASSRSGRDFGELFF.

The chain combines TRBV7-2 with TRBJ2-3; D might be TRBD1 or TRBD2, each matching 5 bases. The germline CDR1 and CDR2 sequences are SGHTA and FQGNSA. This CDR3 has 17 amino acids. Trimming pared 5 bases from V and 4 bases from J, leaving 22 bases between. The CDR3 DNA sequence: TGTGCCAGCAGCCAATCAAGGGACCCGGGAAGGTCAGATACGCAGTATTTT. Protein sequence: CASSQSRDPGRSDTQYF.